This T cell receptor (beta chain) appears in the sequencing data of a study of shared clonotypes between healthy human individuals. Sequencing was at deep level. For sorted subsets, approximately 180 ng DNA per replicate equaled around 30,000 T cell genomes. Clones were read by immunoSEQ multiplex PCR, and TCRdb kept only the in-frame ones, dropping some. The data show around 100,000 clones, 67% seen once. Adult Caucasians living in Nashville, Tennessee made up all of the donors. In the case of this clone: What it binds is not known.

The CDR3 covers 17 residues. Trimming at V came to 3 bases and at J to 4 bases, leaving 15 bases not matched to a gene. The germline CDR1 and CDR2 sequences are SGDLS and YYNGEE. Study results and limitations: The study found roughly 5% of naive CD4 clonotypes shared across four donors.

V gene TRBV9 combines with J gene TRBJ2-7; 8 nucleotides agree with TRBD2. The clonotype originates from a woman between 25 and 40 years old in good health. Sequencing was performed on memory CD8+ T cells sorted from blood. Regarding subset: CD45RO+ cells pooled with CCR7-negative TemRA cells. The CDR3 loop is CASSGNSNSGTPYEQYF. The DNA of the CDR3 is TGTGCCAGCAGCGGGAACTCGAATAGCGGGACCCCTTACGAGCAGTACTTC.